This T cell receptor (beta chain) was documented in a study of CD4 T cells in relation to SARS-CoV-2 and coronaviruses. As for the study in general: TCR beta CDR3s were sequenced after roughly 10-day antigen culture of PBMCs.

Sequencing used immunoSEQ multiplex PCR; TCRdb keeps in-frame clones, though not all of them. The sample records tens of thousands of clones, 78% being singletons. Before the COVID-19 pandemic, during about 2010-2018, CD4+ T cells were taken from unexposed donors. Isolation of CD4+ T cells took place after about 10 days in culture. As cell numbers allowed, unexposed-donor CD4+ T cells faced SARS-CoV-2 S/N and four cold-coronavirus spikes. As to this clone: Its antigen is unidentified.

CDR1 is SGHRS and CDR2 is YFSETQ in the germline V gene. CDR3 size: 15 residues. V trimming: 5 bases; J trimming: 8 bases; junction bases outside the gene matches: 11. The gene calls are TRBV5-1 and TRBJ2-2, with 8 bases aligning to TRBD2. The TCR comes from a human donor in good health. Sequences were obtained from CD4+ T cells from PBMCs, cultured in vitro. This CDR3 is CASRKGLGELGELFF. CDR3 nucleotides: TGCGCCAGCAGAAAGGGACTAGGGGAATTGGGGGAGCTGTTTTTT.